The 32 T cell receptor beta chains presented below share a single source sample, sequenced in a study of a mutant IDH1 vaccine in newly diagnosed glioma. Time point denoted: baseline, week 1 (first vaccination visit). Treatment reported: pre-vaccination baseline after standard-of-care therapy. Clones were read by immunoSEQ multiplex PCR, and TCRdb kept only the in-frame ones, dropping some. The table includes some 68,000 clones, 79% detected once. The material sequenced was PBMCs, taken from a glioma patient treated with radiotherapy, temozolomide or both. These receptors all come from a man over 45 with glioma.

The rearrangement joins TRBV30 to TRBJ2-2, with 7 nucleotides matching TRBD2. The CDR3 totals 16 residues. Trimming took 3 bases from V and 0 from J; bases not matched to a gene: 7. CDR1 is GTSNPN, CDR2 SVGIG, per germline (reference sequence). The CDR3 DNA follows: TGTGCCTGGAGACGGGGAGGGCACGCGAACACCGGGGAGCTGTTTTTT. It codes for CAWRRGGHANTGELFF.

Here the CDR3 DNA reads TGTGCCAGCAGTGTGGACAGCATGAACACTGAAGCTTTCTTT. It yields the protein CASSVDSMNTEAFF. The V and J genes are TRBV6-5 and TRBJ1-1; D perhaps matches TRBD1 (6 bases). The CDR3 consists of 14 residues. Germline CDR1 MNHEY, CDR2 SVGAGI. The ends were cut back, 5 bases at V and 0 bases at J, with 10 bases in the middle.

Only one count was recorded for this clone. The V call is TRBV5-1, the J call TRBJ1-4; D unresolved. Germline V gene sequence: CDR1 SGHRS, CDR2 YFSETQ. This CDR3 region has 13 residues. Trimming cost V 2 bases and J 11 bases, with 13 bases left between them. The CDR3: CASSLQTDGKLFF. CDR3 nucleotide sequence: TGCGCCAGCAGCTTACAGACCGACGGCAAACTGTTTTTT.

By sample fraction, this clone is medium-sized. The chain is built from TRBV29-1 and TRBJ2-7; maybe TRBD2 (5 bases). The ends were cut back, 4 bases at V and 0 bases at J, with 7 bases in the middle. Per the germline V gene, CDR1 is SQVTM and CDR2 is ANQGSEA. The CDR3 has 12 amino acids. The CDR3 protein is CSVGEGSYEQYF. CDR3 sequence (DNA): TGCAGCGTTGGAGAGGGCTCCTACGAGCAGTACTTC.

J is TRBJ2-5 and V is TRBV4-2; D unclear. The DNA end is a closer match to TRBJ2-7, so the J assignment may be wrong. Germline assignment: CDR1 LGHNA and CDR2 YNFKEQ. CDR3 length: 14 amino acids. CDR3 in amino acids: CASSHTYGSYEQYF. CDR3 in DNA: TGTGCCAGCAGCCATACCTACGGCTCCTACGAGCAGTACTTC.

This clone has a handful of counts. The chain joins TRBV7-6 to TRBJ2-5, with D possibly matching TRBD1 (6 bases). CDR3 size: 16 residues. Germline-derived CDR1 and CDR2 are SGHVS and FNYEAQ. The V end was cut by 4 bases, the J end by 1 base, with 16 bases between. The CDR3 DNA follows: TGTGCCAGCAGCTCACGTGGGGGCTCGGCCCAAGAGACCCAGTACTTC. Amino acid sequence: CASSSRGGSAQETQYF.

This clone showed up just a few times. The J gene is TRBJ2-1, the V gene TRBV6-1; a weak D match, TRBD1 (6 bases). Trimming took 3 bases from V and 12 from J, leaving 12 bases between them. The CDR3 has 12 amino acids. Germline CDR1 reads MNHNS; CDR2 reads SASEGT. CDR3 in DNA: TGTGCCAGCAGTGATCGGGACACTACGCAGTTCTTC. Amino acids: CASSDRDTTQFF.

This clone was counted once. The same CDR3 can be traced to other DNA sequences in this sample. This chain joins TRBV2 and TRBJ2-2; D may be TRBD1 (6 bases). V shed 5 bases and J shed 0 bases, with 13 bases lying between them. The CDR3 runs to 16 residues. Germline V CDR1 and CDR2: SNHLY, FYNNEI. CDR3 protein: CASSRNRATNTGELFF. Written as DNA, the CDR3 is TGTGCCAGCAGTCGTAACAGGGCAACGAACACCGGGGAGCTGTTTTTT. Looking up the rest from reference TRBV2 and TRBJ2-2 gives the full variable domain: EPEVTQTPSHQVTQMGQEVILRCVPISNHLYFYWYRQILGQKVEFLVSFYNNEISEKSEIFDDQFSVERPDGSNFTLKIRSTKLEDSAMYFCASSRNRATNTGELFFGEGSRLTVL.

The rearrangement links TRBV2 to TRBJ2-7; D not resolved. Trimming shortened V by 1 base and J by 5 bases, and 3 bases separated the two germline ends. The CDR3 runs to 11 residues. Looked up from germline, CDR1 is SNHLY and CDR2 is FYNNEI. The CDR3 DNA reads as TGTGCCAGCAGTGAAGTGGACGAGCAGTACTTC. It translates to CASSEVDEQYF.

The CDR3 reads CASSLDPGQGSTEAFF. The CDR3 nucleotides are TGTGCCAGCAGCTTAGATCCGGGACAGGGGAGCACTGAAGCTTTCTTT. The rearrangement uses TRBV7-9 and TRBJ1-1; TRBD1 matches 10 bases. V lost 1 base, J lost 4 bases, and 6 bases stayed unmatched. Germline lookup yields CDR1 SEHNR and CDR2 FQNEAQ (reference sequence). The CDR3 consists of 16 residues.

The chain uses TRBV6-1 and TRBJ1-5, with D hard to call. Trimming left V 7 bases short and J 0 bases short, with 7 bases between. This CDR3 is built from 13 residues. Looked up from germline, CDR1 is MNHNS and CDR2 is SASEGT. As DNA, the CDR3 is TGTGCCAGCATGGACTATAGCAATCAGCCCCAGCATTTT. This encodes CASMDYSNQPQHF.

V is TRBV30 and J is TRBJ1-3, with D possibly TRBD1 on 5 matching bases. This CDR3 contains 12 residues. The germline V gene encodes CDR1 GTSNPN and CDR2 SVGIG (reference sequence). Trimming cost V 7 bases and J 0 bases, with 7 bases left between them. CDR3 sequence: CASGHSGNTIYF. In DNA form, the CDR3 reads TGTGCCTCCGGACACTCTGGAAACACCATATATTTT.

J is TRBJ1-5 and V is TRBV30; no firm D call. Looked up from germline, CDR1 is GTSNPN and CDR2 is SVGIG (reference sequence). CDR3 length: 14 amino acids. V shed 0 bases and J shed 4 bases, with 10 bases lying between them. The CDR3 reads CAWSVKLGNQPQHF. Here the CDR3 DNA reads TGTGCCTGGAGTGTAAAGCTCGGTAATCAGCCCCAGCATTTT. The variable domain in full, completed from reference TRBV30 and TRBJ1-5, reads SQTIHQWPATLVQPVGSPLSLECTVEGTSNPNLYWYRQAAGRGLQLLFYSVGIGQISSEVPQNLSASRPQDRQFILSSKKLLLSDSGFYLCAWSVKLGNQPQHFGDGTRLSIL.

The chain couples TRBV5-1 to TRBJ1-2; 7 bases map to TRBD1. The V and J ends lost 0 bases and 2 bases, in that order; junction bases with no gene match: 4. Per the germline V gene, CDR1 is SGHRS and CDR2 is YFSETQ. The CDR3 contains 15 residues. The CDR3, as DNA: TGCGCCAGCAGCTTGGGAGGGGGCCGAAACTATGGCTACACCTTC. It codes for CASSLGGGRNYGYTF.

The V and J genes are TRBV27 and TRBJ2-5; D is unclear. The CDR3 spans 13 residues. V was clipped by 5 bases and J by 1 base, with 8 bases between them. Germline-derived CDR1 and CDR2 are MNHEY and SMNVEV (reference sequence). The CDR3, as DNA: TGTGCCAGCAGTGTAAAGGCCCAAGAGACCCAGTACTTC. This sequence encodes CASSVKAQETQYF.

This chain links TRBV27 with TRBJ2-1, with no clear D. Germline values: CDR1 MNHEY, CDR2 SMNVEV (reference sequence). The V end was cut by 4 bases, the J end by 7 bases, with 17 bases between. The CDR3 has 15 amino acids. CDR3 DNA sequence: TGTGCCAGCAGTTCCCGGGTCACGATCGGTAATGAGCAGTTCTTC. Translated: CASSSRVTIGNEQFF.

J is TRBJ2-7 and V is TRBV18, with TRBD1 as a possible D gene (5 bases). This CDR3 is built from 13 residues. Trimming cost V 6 bases and J 2 bases, with 11 bases left between them. Germline V gives CDR1 KGHSH, CDR2 LQKENI. The CDR3 DNA sequence: TGTGCCAGCTCTCTCGACAGAACCTACGAGCAGTACTTC. Protein product: CASSLDRTYEQYF.

The chain has TRBV20-1 and TRBJ1-2, with 7 bases identical to TRBD1. This CDR3 is 11 amino acids long. The J segment lost 7 bases and the V segment lost 7 bases, leaving 6 bases of the junction unmatched. Germline assignment: CDR1 DFQATT and CDR2 SNEGSKA (reference sequence). The CDR3 protein is CSVSGDSGYTF. As DNA, the CDR3 is TGCAGTGTCTCCGGGGACAGTGGCTACACCTTC.

This clone was observed a few times. The chain joins TRBV5-4 to TRBJ1-1; the match to TRBD1 covers 7 bases. CDR3 length equals 15 residues. The V segment lost 5 bases and the J segment 0 bases; nucleotides outside the gene matches: 7. Germline assignment: CDR1 SGHNT and CDR2 YYREEE (reference sequence). CDR3 in amino acids: CASSGDREMNTEAFF. CDR3 in DNA: TGTGCCAGCAGTGGGGACAGAGAGATGAACACTGAAGCTTTCTTT.

V and J are TRBV4-2 and TRBJ2-1, with D perhaps TRBD2 (6 bases). The CDR3 length is 14 residues. The V end was cut by 5 bases, the J end by 4 bases, with 12 bases between. The V gene's germline CDR1 is LGHNA and CDR2 YNFKEQ. The DNA for the CDR3 is TGTGCCAGCAGCACCCGGGACTCTTACAATGAGCAGTTCTTC. Residues: CASSTRDSYNEQFF.

The chain joins TRBV29-1 to TRBJ2-1, with D possibly matching TRBD1 (5 bases). In germline, CDR1 is SQVTM, CDR2 ANQGSEA. The CDR3 extends over 12 amino acids. Trimming took 6 bases from V and 4 from J, leaving 10 bases between them. CDR3 region: CSVGAGYNEQFF. The CDR3 region has the DNA TGCAGCGTAGGGGCAGGGTACAATGAGCAGTTCTTC.

The J gene is TRBJ2-7, the V gene TRBV5-6, with 10 positions matching TRBD1. CDR3 length: 18 amino acids. The V gene's germline CDR1 is SGHDT and CDR2 YYEEEE. The V gene end was trimmed by 4 bases and the J gene end by 3 bases; junction bases not matched to a gene: 16. CDR3 region: CASSAGTGATFYDYEQYF. DNA of the CDR3: TGTGCCAGCAGCGCCGGGACAGGGGCGACCTTCTACGACTACGAGCAGTACTTC.

CDR3 residues: CASSGRAGELFF. For the CDR3, the DNA is TGTGCCAGCAGCGGGAGGGCGGGGGAGCTGTTTTTT. The rearrangement uses TRBV5-6 and TRBJ2-2; TRBD2 agrees at 7 bases. V lost 4 bases and J lost 8; bases outside the gene matches: 2. Germline V CDR1 and CDR2: SGHDT, YYEEEE. There are 12 residues in the CDR3.

V and J are TRBV5-1 and TRBJ1-4; 7 bases map to TRBD1. Germline V CDR1 and CDR2: SGHRS, YFSETQ. After removal of 4 bases from V and 4 bases from J, the junction contained 10 bases not matched to a gene. This CDR3 is built from 16 residues. The CDR3 region is CASSPGTANFNEKLFF. The CDR3, as DNA: TGCGCCAGCAGCCCCGGGACAGCTAACTTTAATGAAAAACTGTTTTTT.

V gene TRBV4-2 combines with J gene TRBJ2-5, with 9 bases that match TRBD2. CDR3 length: 15 residues. Germline-derived CDR1 and CDR2 are LGHNA and YNFKEQ. V shed 5 bases and J 4 bases; nucleotides not matched to a gene: 8. The CDR3 loop is CASSVRGGATETQYF. The CDR3 DNA follows: TGTGCCAGCAGCGTCCGCGGGGGGGCCACAGAGACCCAGTACTTC.

This clone was observed at least ten times. Here the CDR3 DNA reads TGTGCCACCAGCAGAGGGACGGTTGGAAGGGAAAAACTGTTTTTT. Protein sequence: CATSRGTVGREKLFF. The genes are TRBV15 and TRBJ1-4; the D is unclear. In germline, CDR1 is LNHNV, CDR2 YYDKDF (reference sequence). Trimming took 1 base from V and 8 from J, leaving 14 bases between them. The CDR3 is 15 amino acids.

The CDR3 DNA reads as TGCGCCAGCAGTGTTTCGGTGGACACTGAAGCTTTCTTT. Its protein product is CASSVSVDTEAFF. The V and J genes are TRBV10-1 and TRBJ1-1; D is unresolved. V was shortened by 4 bases and J by 3 bases, with 9 bases between the two germline ends. This CDR3 has 13 amino acids. Germline CDR1 reads WNHNN; CDR2 reads SYGVQD (reference sequence).

This sequence joins TRBV14 and TRBJ2-1, with TRBD2 matching over 14 bases. The CDR3 loop spans 21 amino acids. The germline V gene has CDR1 SGHDN and CDR2 FVKESK. With 3 bases clipped from V and 2 bases from J, the junction kept 15 bases outside the gene matches. The CDR3 region is CASSQGVTSGGALVPYNEQFF. CDR3 bases: TGTGCCAGCAGCCAGGGGGTGACTAGCGGGGGGGCACTGGTCCCCTACAATGAGCAGTTCTTC.

V usage is TRBV5-1 and J usage is TRBJ1-2, with 8 bases identical to TRBD1. The CDR3 has 16 amino acids. J was trimmed by 1 base and V by 1 base; bases with no gene match: 6. The V gene's germline CDR1 is SGHRS and CDR2 YFSETQ. Here the CDR3 reads CASSLSAGGNNYGYTF. For the CDR3, the DNA is TGCGCCAGCAGCTTGAGCGCAGGGGGCAATAACTATGGCTACACCTTC.

This rearrangement joins TRBV6-1 to TRBJ1-6; weak D call: TRBD1 (5 bases). Germline lookup yields CDR1 MNHNS and CDR2 SASEGT. This CDR3 region has 17 residues. V was clipped by 4 bases and J by 7 bases, with 20 bases between them. The CDR3 DNA sequence: TGTGCCAGCAGTGCGTGGTCAGGGAGGGGCTCGAATTCACCCCTCCACTTT. Amino acid sequence: CASSAWSGRGSNSPLHF.

The chain is built from TRBV13 and TRBJ1-2; tentative D call: TRBD1 (6 bases). CDR1 and CDR2 (germline): PRHDT, FYEKMQ (reference sequence). CDR3 length: 11 residues. The germline V and J ends were trimmed by 11 bases and 8 bases, with 15 bases remaining between them. The CDR3 DNA is TGTGCCCAAGGGGGAAGGCGAGGCTACACCTTC. Translating gives CAQGGRRGYTF.

The chain is built from TRBV6-5 and TRBJ2-1, with TRBD2 identical over 9 bases. Germline lookup yields CDR1 MNHEY and CDR2 SVGAGI. J was trimmed by 8 bases and V by 6 bases; bases with no gene match: 8. The CDR3 sequence is 14 residues long. This CDR3 reads CASSRRLAGHEQFF. The DNA of the CDR3 is TGTGCCAGCAGCAGGAGGCTAGCGGGGCATGAGCAGTTCTTC.